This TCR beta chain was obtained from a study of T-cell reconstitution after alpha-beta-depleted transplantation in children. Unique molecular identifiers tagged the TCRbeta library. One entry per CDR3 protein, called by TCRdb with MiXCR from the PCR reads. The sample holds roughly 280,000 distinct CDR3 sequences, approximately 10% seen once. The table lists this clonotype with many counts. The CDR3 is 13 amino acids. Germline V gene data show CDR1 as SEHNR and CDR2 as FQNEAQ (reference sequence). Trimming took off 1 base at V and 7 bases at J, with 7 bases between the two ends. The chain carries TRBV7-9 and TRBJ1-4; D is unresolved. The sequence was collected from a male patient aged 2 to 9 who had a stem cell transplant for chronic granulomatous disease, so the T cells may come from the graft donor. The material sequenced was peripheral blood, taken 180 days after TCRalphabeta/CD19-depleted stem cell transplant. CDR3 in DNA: TGTGCCAGCAGCTTAGTCCGGGCTGAAAAACTGTTTTTT. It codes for CASSLVRAEKLFF.